This T cell receptor beta chain was captured in a study of T-cell reconstitution after alpha-beta-depleted transplantation in children (dated by TCRdb to about 2016). Study-wide context: Using TCR repertoire profiling, the study followed T-cell immune reconstitution in a quantitative way in children after TCRalphabeta/CD19-depleted allogeneic hematopoietic cell transplantation. Overall study outcomes, separate from this receptor: The high TCRbeta diversity at day 60 in some patients was ascribed to recipient T cells and intrathymic progenitors that had survived conditioning. About two months after transplant, the apparently early recovery of alphabetaT-cell counts reportedly depended on just several hundred clones that had expanded rapidly and came from non-depleted graft cells. The frequencies of hyperexpanded clones fell over the following months, and after one year, T-cell counts and TCRbeta diversity were mostly attributed to newly produced T cells.

From the cysteine up to the phenylalanine, the CDR3 has a length of 14 residues. Only the CDR3 part of the read is kept: 42 bases, read in frame from the first base. According to the germline V gene, CDR1 reads KGHSH and CDR2 reads LQKENI. Relative to germline, V is missing 3 bases and J is missing 4 bases, with 2 bases of the junction outside any gene match. According to the study, the label for this sample's treatment or condition signals: allogeneic hematopoietic cell transplantation with graft depleted of TCRalphabeta T cells and CD19 B cells. Transplant recipients were children who received TCRalphabeta/CD19-depleted allogeneic hematopoietic cell grafts. The library was produced with PCR. Instrument on record: Illumina HiSeq 2500. TCR library preparation used molecular barcoding, with unique molecular identifiers applied to normalize quantification of the TCRbeta repertoire. The raw public reads went through TCRdb reprocessing: fastp at Q25, MiXCR clone calling, in-frame beta chains kept. Entries that share a CDR3 protein sequence are merged under the most common genes and DNA. The sample data list some 200,000 distinct CDR3 sequences, and around 7.7% of these were observed just once. Less than 40% of the sample belongs to the ten largest clones.

There are a few counts of this clonotype. Its antigen is unknown. No base qualities exist here, and no much larger clone lies one base off it. This receptor was obtained from a male patient aged 2 to 9 who had a stem cell transplant for acute myeloid leukemia, so the T cells may come from the graft donor. The source was PBMCs, mostly from graft donor cells, collected 360 days after TCRalphabeta/CD19-depleted stem cell transplant. The chain links TRBV18 with TRBJ2-5, with 10 bases aligning to TRBD1. The CDR3 protein is CASSPWDRGETQYF. Here is the DNA: TGTGCCAGCTCACCCTGGGACAGGGGAGAGACCCAGTACTTC.